This T cell receptor (beta chain) was captured in a study of tumor-infiltrating lymphocytes in primary liver carcinoma. The researchers produced TCR beta cDNA from roughly 500 ng total RNA with a constant-region primer. Libraries of TCR beta came from three nested multiplex PCR rounds with slightly modified ARM-PCR. The study ran its first two PCR rounds for nine to ten cycles each, using TRBV1-TRBV30 forward primers and a C-beta reverse primer. A single record per CDR3 protein comes from TCRdb applying MiXCR to the multiplex PCR reads. The sample lists 95,000 to 150,000 distinct CDR3 sequences, 55% to 75% occurring once. The study co-extracted DNA and RNA from about 21-30 mg of unsorted bulk tissue. This clonotype was observed many times. Germline-derived CDR1 and CDR2 are WSHSY and SAAADI. The CDR3 length is 12 residues. V was pared by 0 bases and J by 4 bases, with 4 bases between.

The specimen was liver tumor tissue from sampling region 3. Subset meaning: tumor region T3, left-lateral pole. The clonotype was recovered from a woman aged 55-69 years with primary liver carcinoma and hepatitis B virus infection. The chain has TRBV10-2 and TRBJ2-7; D unclear. This chain's CDR3 is CASSESAYEQYF. In DNA form, the CDR3 reads TGCGCCAGCAGTGAGTCGGCATACGAGCAGTACTTC.